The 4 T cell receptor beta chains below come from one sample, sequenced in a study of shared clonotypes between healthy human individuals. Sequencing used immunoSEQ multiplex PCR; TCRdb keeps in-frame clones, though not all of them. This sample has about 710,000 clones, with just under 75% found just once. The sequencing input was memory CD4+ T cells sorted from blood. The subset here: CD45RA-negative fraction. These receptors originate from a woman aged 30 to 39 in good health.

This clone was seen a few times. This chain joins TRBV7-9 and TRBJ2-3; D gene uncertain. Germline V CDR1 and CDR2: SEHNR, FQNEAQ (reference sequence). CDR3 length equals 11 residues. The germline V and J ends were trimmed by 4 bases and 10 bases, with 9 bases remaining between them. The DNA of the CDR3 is TGTGCCAGCAGCTCGGTAGGGCCGCAGTATTTT. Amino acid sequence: CASSSVGPQYF. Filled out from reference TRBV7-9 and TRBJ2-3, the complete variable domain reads DTGVSQNPRHKITKRGQNVTFRCDPISEHNRLYWYRQTLGQGPEFLTYFQNEAQLEKSRLLSDRFSAERPKGSFSTLEIQRTEQGDSAMYLCASSSVGPQYFGPGTRLTVL.

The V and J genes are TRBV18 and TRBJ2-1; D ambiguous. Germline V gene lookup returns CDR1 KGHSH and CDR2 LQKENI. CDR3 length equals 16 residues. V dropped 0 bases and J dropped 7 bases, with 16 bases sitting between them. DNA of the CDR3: TGTGCCAGCTCACCACCCGGGTGGGTAGAAATAAATGAGCAGTTCTTC. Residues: CASSPPGWVEINEQFF.

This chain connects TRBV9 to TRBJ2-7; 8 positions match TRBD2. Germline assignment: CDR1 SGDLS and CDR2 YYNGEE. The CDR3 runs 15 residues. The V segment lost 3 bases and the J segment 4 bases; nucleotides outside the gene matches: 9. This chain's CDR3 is CASSEGPGLGYEQYF. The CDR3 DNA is TGTGCCAGCAGCGAAGGACCGGGACTAGGGTACGAGCAGTACTTC.

CDR3 sequence (DNA): TGTGCCAGCAGATTCCGGGGACTAGCGGGGCCCGGGGAGCTGTTTTTT. It yields the protein CASRFRGLAGPGELFF. V usage is TRBV27 and J usage is TRBJ2-2; 13 positions match TRBD2. The CDR3 has 16 amino acids. Germline CDR1 reads MNHEY; CDR2 reads SMNVEV (reference sequence). V lost 6 bases and J lost 6; bases outside the gene matches: 7.